This TCR beta chain was found in a study of cytomegalovirus exposure and HLA in healthy donors. The study's findings and limits: Rarity held for most TCR sequences, but there were some public TCRs that occurred in many donors. The study recorded fewer than 200 TCR beta chains that were cytomegalovirus-associated.

TCRdb's table, derived via immunoSEQ multiplex PCR, lists solely in-frame clones and lacks some. The table lists a few hundred thousand clones, 88% of them singletons. The donors were in the roughly 130-subject validation cohort, distinct from the roughly 700-subject first cohort. This clone was detected once. Its antigen remains unknown. The germline V gene has CDR1 SGHVS and CDR2 FNYEAQ. V dropped 1 base and J dropped 5 bases, with 20 bases sitting between them. This CDR3 is 17 amino acids long. This receptor was obtained from a man aged 25-40 years in good health and CMV-seronegative. The source material was PBMCs. The chain employs TRBV7-6 and TRBJ1-1; tentative D call: TRBD1 (6 bases). For the CDR3, the DNA is TGTGCCAGCAGCTTAGGCCGGGTCGGGGGGGCAGGTACTGAAGCTTTCTTT. Protein: CASSLGRVGGAGTEAFF.